This is a list of T cell receptor beta chains from one sample in a study of T-cell memory formation after mild COVID-19. TCRdb independently ran MiXCR on the 5' RACE reads; one entry per CDR3 protein. Among tens of thousands of distinct CDR3 sequences, approximately 7.6% were seen once, and the ten largest hold roughly 1.4%. Sequencing was performed on PBMCs or a T cell subset sorted from them (not recorded which). The receptor set was obtained from a man aged 18 to 30 who had mild COVID-19 (a few samples of this study predate the infection). Cell type and time point are not known. Each CDR3 is given with its conserved first and last residue. D genes are given only for firm matches. Clone size is stated in some rows and not others, as once, few, many or a class when expanded.

v_gene: TRBV2
d_gene: .
len: 14
j_gene: TRBJ2-1
abundance: few
CDR3nt: TGTGCCAGCAGTGAAGACTACAGGGAGCATGAGCAGTTCTTC
CDR3aa: CASSEDYREHEQFF

v_gene: TRBV4-3
d_gene: TRBD1
len: 15
j_gene: TRBJ2-1
abundance: few
CDR3nt: TGCGCCAGCAGCCAAGATCTTATCACAGGGGATGAGCAGTTCTTC
CDR3aa: CASSQDLITGDEQFF

v_gene: TRBV6-2/TRBV6-3
d_gene: .
len: 15
j_gene: TRBJ1-5
abundance: .
CDR3nt: TGTGCCAGCAGACAAGGGGGTTATAACAATCAGCCCCAGCATTTT
CDR3aa: CASRQGGYNNQPQHF

v_gene: TRBV6-5
d_gene: .
len: 14
j_gene: TRBJ2-2
abundance: few
CDR3nt: TGTGCCAGCAAACCAGGACAGCTAACCGGGGAGCTGTTTTTT
CDR3aa: CASKPGQLTGELFF

v_gene: TRBV5-1
d_gene: .
len: 14
j_gene: TRBJ2-3
abundance: many
CDR3nt: TGCGCCAGCAGCAATAGCGTAAGCACAGATACGCAGTATTTT
CDR3aa: CASSNSVSTDTQYF

v_gene: TRBV29-1
d_gene: TRBD1
len: 14
j_gene: TRBJ1-1
abundance: .
CDR3nt: TGCAGCGTTGAAGCTGTGACAGGGGGAACTGAAGCTTTCTTT
CDR3aa: CSVEAVTGGTEAFF

v_gene: TRBV4-2
d_gene: .
len: 13
j_gene: TRBJ1-5
abundance: many
CDR3nt: TGTGCCAGCAGCCAAGAACAGGATCAGCCCCAGCATTTT
CDR3aa: CASSQEQDQPQHF

v_gene: TRBV4-3
d_gene: .
len: 15
j_gene: TRBJ2-3
abundance: medium-sized
CDR3nt: TGCGCCAGCAGCCAGTCAGGCGGGTTCTACGGTACGCAGTATTTT
CDR3aa: CASSQSGGFYGTQYF

v_gene: TRBV5-1
d_gene: TRBD1
len: 14
j_gene: TRBJ1-6
abundance: many
CDR3nt: TGCGCCAGCAGCTTAGGACAGGGAAATTCACCCCTCCACTTT
CDR3aa: CASSLGQGNSPLHF

v_gene: TRBV6-6
d_gene: TRBD1
len: 15
j_gene: TRBJ1-2
abundance: .
CDR3nt: TGTGCCAGCAGTACCGGGACAGGGGAGGGCTATGGCTACACCTTC
CDR3aa: CASSTGTGEGYGYTF

v_gene: TRBV7-9
d_gene: .
len: 13
j_gene: TRBJ1-1
abundance: .
CDR3nt: TGTGCCAGCATGGCGCTGGTAGACAGAAGAGCTTTCTTT
CDR3aa: CASMALVDRRAFF

v_gene: TRBV11-2
d_gene: TRBD2
len: 14
j_gene: TRBJ2-3
abundance: many
CDR3nt: TGTGCCAGCAAACCCGGGGGGGCCACAGATACGCAGTATTTT
CDR3aa: CASKPGGATDTQYF

v_gene: TRBV2
d_gene: .
len: 12
j_gene: TRBJ2-1
abundance: .
CDR3nt: TGTGCCAGCAGTCCATTCTACAATGAGCAGTTCTTC
CDR3aa: CASSPFYNEQFF

v_gene: TRBV29-1
d_gene: .
len: 13
j_gene: TRBJ1-5
abundance: few
CDR3nt: TGCAGCGTTGGATCACAGGTTAATCAGCCCCAGCATTTT
CDR3aa: CSVGSQVNQPQHF

v_gene: TRBV18
d_gene: TRBD2
len: 16
j_gene: TRBJ2-5
abundance: few
CDR3nt: TGTGCCAGCTCACCTTTAACGGGGGGATCTCAAGAGACCCAGTACTTC
CDR3aa: CASSPLTGGSQETQYF

v_gene: TRBV27
d_gene: .
len: 13
j_gene: TRBJ1-1
abundance: .
CDR3nt: TGTGCCAGCAGCTATAAGAAGAACACTGAAGCTTTCTTT
CDR3aa: CASSYKKNTEAFF

v_gene: TRBV28
d_gene: .
len: 11
j_gene: TRBJ1-2
abundance: .
CDR3nt: TGTGCCAGCGGCAGGGGCTATGGCTACACCTTC
CDR3aa: CASGRGYGYTF

v_gene: TRBV7-6
d_gene: .
len: 14
j_gene: TRBJ1-1
abundance: .
CDR3nt: TGTGCCAGCAGCTTAGAAGGGATCGGCACTGAAGCTTTCTTT
CDR3aa: CASSLEGIGTEAFF

v_gene: TRBV23-1
d_gene: TRBD1
len: 16
j_gene: TRBJ1-1
abundance: .
CDR3nt: TGCGCCAGCAGTCAGTACCTCGGGACAGGGAGGACTGAAGCTTTCTTT
CDR3aa: CASSQYLGTGRTEAFF

v_gene: TRBV12-3/TRBV12-4
d_gene: TRBD1
len: 16
j_gene: TRBJ1-1
abundance: many
CDR3nt: TGTGCCAGCAGATGGGACAGAAGTAGCCTAGACACTGAAGCTTTCTTT
CDR3aa: CASRWDRSSLDTEAFF

v_gene: TRBV5-6
d_gene: TRBD2
len: 16
j_gene: TRBJ2-3
abundance: few
CDR3nt: TGTGCCACAAAAAAACTAGCGGGAGATGCAACAGATACGCAGTATTTT
CDR3aa: CATKKLAGDATDTQYF

v_gene: TRBV6-2/TRBV6-3
d_gene: .
len: 13
j_gene: TRBJ1-1
abundance: few
CDR3nt: TGTGCCGGCTCCCGGCAGCTGAACACTGAAGCTTTCTTT
CDR3aa: CAGSRQLNTEAFF

v_gene: TRBV6-5
d_gene: .
len: 12
j_gene: TRBJ1-1
abundance: .
CDR3nt: TGTGCCAGCAGTAACAGGAACACTGAAGCTTTCTTT
CDR3aa: CASSNRNTEAFF

v_gene: TRBV6-5
d_gene: TRBD1
len: 15
j_gene: TRBJ1-2
abundance: .
CDR3nt: TGTGCCAGCAGTTACCCCGCGACAGGGGATGGGGGCTACACCTTC
CDR3aa: CASSYPATGDGGYTF

v_gene: TRBV5-1
d_gene: .
len: 14
j_gene: TRBJ2-5
abundance: .
CDR3nt: TGCGCCAGCAGTTCATCTACTAGAGCGGAGACCCAGTACTTC
CDR3aa: CASSSSTRAETQYF

v_gene: TRBV7-2
d_gene: .
len: 14
j_gene: TRBJ1-2
abundance: .
CDR3nt: TGTGCCAGCAGCTTAATCGCTCAGACGTATGGCTACACCTTC
CDR3aa: CASSLIAQTYGYTF

v_gene: TRBV5-4
d_gene: .
len: 13
j_gene: TRBJ2-3
abundance: many
CDR3nt: TGTGCCAGCAGCTTGGTAGACACAGATACGCAGTATTTT
CDR3aa: CASSLVDTDTQYF

v_gene: TRBV7-2
d_gene: TRBD2
len: 15
j_gene: TRBJ2-3
abundance: many
CDR3nt: TGTGCCAGCAGCCCGGGGACTAGCGGACCAGATACGCAGTATTTT
CDR3aa: CASSPGTSGPDTQYF

v_gene: TRBV18
d_gene: .
len: 18
j_gene: TRBJ2-3
abundance: .
CDR3nt: TGTGCCAGCTCATCCGGTCAATCCAGCGCCCCTAGCACAGATACGCAGTATTTT
CDR3aa: CASSSGQSSAPSTDTQYF

v_gene: TRBV5-1
d_gene: .
len: 15
j_gene: TRBJ1-5
abundance: many
CDR3nt: TGCGCCAGCAGCGTCGGGGAGCATAGCAATCAGCCCCAGCATTTT
CDR3aa: CASSVGEHSNQPQHF

v_gene: TRBV4-2
d_gene: .
len: 16
j_gene: TRBJ2-7
abundance: .
CDR3nt: TGTGCCAGCAGCCAAGATGGGACATTTACTTCCTACGAGCAGTACTTC
CDR3aa: CASSQDGTFTSYEQYF

v_gene: TRBV5-1
d_gene: TRBD1
len: 16
j_gene: TRBJ2-2
abundance: many
CDR3nt: TGCGCCAGCAGCCAACAGACAGGGGCGAACACCGGGGAGCTGTTTTTT
CDR3aa: CASSQQTGANTGELFF

v_gene: TRBV7-3
d_gene: .
len: 15
j_gene: TRBJ2-3
abundance: few
CDR3nt: TGTGCCACGCGGGCAGGTGGGGGTCCTGTCGATACGCAGTATTTT
CDR3aa: CATRAGGGPVDTQYF

v_gene: TRBV7-6
d_gene: .
len: 13
j_gene: TRBJ2-5
abundance: few
CDR3nt: TGTGCCAGCAGGCGACTTAGTGGAGAGACCCAGTACTTC
CDR3aa: CASRRLSGETQYF

v_gene: TRBV9
d_gene: .
len: 16
j_gene: TRBJ2-2
abundance: .
CDR3nt: TGTGCCAGCAGCGTAGGCTCACAGGGTAACACCGGGGAGCTGTTTTTT
CDR3aa: CASSVGSQGNTGELFF

v_gene: TRBV11-2
d_gene: TRBD1
len: 15
j_gene: TRBJ2-3
abundance: .
CDR3nt: TGTGCCAGCAGCTTAGGAAGTGGACAGGGGAAGACGCAGTATTTT
CDR3aa: CASSLGSGQGKTQYF

v_gene: TRBV7-2
d_gene: .
len: 15
j_gene: TRBJ2-1
abundance: many
CDR3nt: TGTGCCAGCAGCTTGCGAGGTAACTCCTACAATGAGCAGTTCTTC
CDR3aa: CASSLRGNSYNEQFF

v_gene: TRBV20-1
d_gene: .
len: 9
j_gene: TRBJ1-1
abundance: few
CDR3nt: TGCAGTGTCGACACTGAAGCTTTCTTT
CDR3aa: CSVDTEAFF

v_gene: TRBV7-7
d_gene: .
len: 14
j_gene: TRBJ2-5
abundance: few
CDR3nt: TGTGCTAGCAGCTTCTACGGACTCCAAGAGACCCAGTACTTC
CDR3aa: CASSFYGLQETQYF

v_gene: TRBV30
d_gene: .
len: 14
j_gene: TRBJ2-3
abundance: .
CDR3nt: TGTGCCTGGAGTGAGGCTATCTCCACAGATACGCAGTATTTT
CDR3aa: CAWSEAISTDTQYF

v_gene: TRBV12-3/TRBV12-4
d_gene: .
len: 14
j_gene: TRBJ1-3
abundance: many
CDR3nt: TGTGCCAGCAGTAAACAGGGCCCGGTGGACACCATATATTTT
CDR3aa: CASSKQGPVDTIYF

v_gene: TRBV2
d_gene: TRBD1
len: 13
j_gene: TRBJ1-5
abundance: few
CDR3nt: TGTGCCAGCAGTATACAGGGGAATCAGCCCCAGCATTTT
CDR3aa: CASSIQGNQPQHF

v_gene: TRBV28
d_gene: .
len: 15
j_gene: TRBJ1-5
abundance: .
CDR3nt: TGTGCCAGCACCTCGGGAATGGAGGGCAATCAGCCCCAGCATTTT
CDR3aa: CASTSGMEGNQPQHF

v_gene: TRBV7-3
d_gene: .
len: 13
j_gene: TRBJ2-3
abundance: .
CDR3nt: TGTGCCAGCAGCATAGGTGGCACAGATACGCAGTATTTT
CDR3aa: CASSIGGTDTQYF

v_gene: TRBV24-1
d_gene: .
len: 12
j_gene: TRBJ2-3
abundance: few
CDR3nt: TGTGCCACCAGTGACCGCACAGATACGCAGTATTTT
CDR3aa: CATSDRTDTQYF

v_gene: TRBV28
d_gene: .
len: 12
j_gene: TRBJ1-2
abundance: .
CDR3nt: TGTGCCAGCAGTCTTACAGGGACCGGCTACACCTTC
CDR3aa: CASSLTGTGYTF

v_gene: TRBV12-3/TRBV12-4
d_gene: .
len: 13
j_gene: TRBJ2-2
abundance: .
CDR3nt: TGTGCCAGCAACGTCGGGGGGCCCGGGGAGCTGTTTTTT
CDR3aa: CASNVGGPGELFF

v_gene: TRBV15
d_gene: TRBD1
len: 15
j_gene: TRBJ2-7
abundance: few
CDR3nt: TGTGCCACCAGCAGATCCCGACAGGGGACCTACGAGCAGTACTTC
CDR3aa: CATSRSRQGTYEQYF

v_gene: TRBV6-2/TRBV6-3
d_gene: .
len: 15
j_gene: TRBJ1-5
abundance: few
CDR3nt: TGTGCCAGCAGTTACTCACAGGGAGCTTTTTTGCCCCAGCATTTT
CDR3aa: CASSYSQGAFLPQHF